The source of this T cell receptor (beta chain) is a study of Ad26.COV2.S vaccination and SARS-CoV-2 variants. Whole-study findings and limits: Responses of spike-specific T cells (both CD8+ and CD4+) reportedly showed substantial breadth after vaccination.

The method was immunoSEQ multiplex PCR; TCRdb's version includes in-frame clones alone and lacks a portion of them. The table lists about 6,800 clones, less than 90% of them singletons. In the case of this clone: Its antigen is not known.

Germline assignment: CDR1 SGHVS and CDR2 FQNEAQ. CDR3 length: 11 amino acids. The V and J ends lost 4 bases and 3 bases respectively, with 4 bases between them. This TCR came from a human donor who had recovered from COVID-19. The sample in question was peripheral blood, obtained after recovery from COVID-19. This chain connects TRBV7-8 to TRBJ2-7; D is ambiguous. The CDR3 nucleotides are TGTGCCAGCAGCTCTTACTACGAGCAGTACTTC. This sequence encodes CASSSYYEQYF.